Below are 22 T cell receptor beta chains sequenced from a single sample in a study of blood T cell repertoires in COVID-19. Repertoires were generated with immunoSEQ multiplex PCR, while TCRdb's copy carries only in-frame clones and drops some. The data contain under 250,000 clones, roughly 84% of them singletons. Sequenced material: peripheral blood. The receptors were gathered from a human donor in a cohort sampled during active COVID-19.

The count of this clone is one. The chain carries TRBV4-1 and TRBJ1-2; D is undetermined. CDR1 and CDR2 (germline): MGHRA, YSYEKL. Deletions cut 0 bases from V and 8 bases from J, with 7 bases between. This CDR3 spans 12 amino acids. The CDR3 DNA follows: TGCGCCAGCAGCCAAGACGGTTCAGGCTACACCTTC. This encodes CASSQDGSGYTF.

J is TRBJ2-7 and V is TRBV6-6; tentatively, D is TRBD1 (5 bases). In germline, CDR1 is MNHNY, CDR2 SVGAGI (reference sequence). This CDR3 has 15 amino acids. V lost 2 bases and J lost 7, with 18 bases in between. The DNA for the CDR3 is TGTGCCAGCAGTTACCACCAGGACACTGGAAGGGAGCAGTACTTC. It specifies CASSYHQDTGREQYF.

The J gene is TRBJ2-7, the V gene TRBV30, with 8 nucleotides matching TRBD1. With 2 bases clipped from V and 0 bases from J, the junction kept 6 bases outside the gene matches. The CDR3 covers 15 residues. CDR1 and CDR2 from the germline V gene are GTSNPN and SVGIG (reference sequence). The CDR3 DNA reads as TGTGCCTGGAGTAGGGCAGGGGGCTACTCCTACGAGCAGTACTTC. Translating it yields CAWSRAGGYSYEQYF.

This clone was recorded a few times. The chain joins TRBV7-8 to TRBJ2-7; D perhaps matches TRBD1 (6 bases). Germline CDR1 SGHVS, CDR2 FQNEAQ. V was clipped by 6 bases and J by 4 bases, with 19 bases between them. The CDR3 has 15 residues. In DNA, the CDR3 is TGTGCCAGCAGTTTTACAGGGTCCTCAGGGTACGAGCAGTACTTC. Translation: CASSFTGSSGYEQYF.

This clone was recorded only once. The chain carries TRBV28 and TRBJ1-4, with D perhaps matching TRBD1 (5 bases). CDR1 and CDR2 from the germline V gene are MDHEN and SYDVKM. V gave up 1 base and J gave up 8 bases, with 14 bases separating them. This CDR3 spans 15 amino acids. In DNA form, the CDR3 reads TGTGCCAGCAGTTTATATGACACAGGAGGGGAAAAACTGTTTTTT. It encodes CASSLYDTGGEKLFF.

The gene calls are TRBV30 and TRBJ2-7, with D possibly matching TRBD2 (6 bases). The V gene's germline CDR1 is GTSNPN and CDR2 SVGIG (reference sequence). The CDR3 contains 16 residues. With 0 bases removed from V and 0 bases from J, the gap between germline ends came to 15 bases. The CDR3 region is CAWSVQLGLSSYEQYF. CDR3 coding DNA: TGTGCCTGGAGTGTACAATTGGGACTCAGCTCCTACGAGCAGTACTTC. Variable domain in full (rest from reference TRBV30 and TRBJ2-7): SQTIHQWPATLVQPVGSPLSLECTVEGTSNPNLYWYRQAAGRGLQLLFYSVGIGQISSEVPQNLSASRPQDRQFILSSKKLLLSDSGFYLCAWSVQLGLSSYEQYFGPGTRLTVT.

The V gene is TRBV28, the J gene TRBJ2-7; 13 bases align to TRBD2. The germline CDR1 and CDR2 sequences are MDHEN and SYDVKM. J was trimmed by 4 bases and V by 9 bases; bases with no gene match: 3. The CDR3 totals 13 residues. The CDR3 reads CASRTSGSYEQYF. CDR3 nucleotide sequence: TGTGCCAGTCGGACTAGCGGGAGTTACGAGCAGTACTTC. Complete variable domain (other parts from reference TRBV28 and TRBJ2-7): DVKVTQSSRYLVKRTGEKVFLECVQDMDHENMFWYRQDPGLGLRLIYFSYDVKMKEKGDIPEGYSVSREKKERFSLILESASTNQTSMYLCASRTSGSYEQYFGPGTRLTVT.

This clone was counted once. The rearrangement uses TRBV4-1 and TRBJ1-6; 8 bases map to TRBD1. With 3 bases clipped from V and 6 bases from J, the junction kept 10 bases outside the gene matches. The CDR3 is made up of 17 amino acids. Germline-derived CDR1 and CDR2 are MGHRA and YSYEKL. The CDR3 DNA follows: TGCGCCAGCAGCCAGATCCCCGCAGGGGGCTCTAATTCACCCCTCCACTTT. This sequence encodes CASSQIPAGGSNSPLHF.

V usage is TRBV28 and J usage is TRBJ1-2, with D perhaps TRBD1 (5 bases). The V end lost 1 base, the J end lost 8 bases, and 17 bases lay between the germline ends. The CDR3 sequence is 15 residues long. Germline values: CDR1 MDHEN, CDR2 SYDVKM. The CDR3 here is CASSLSRADVKGYTF. Written as DNA, the CDR3 is TGTGCCAGCAGTTTATCCAGGGCTGACGTGAAGGGCTACACCTTC.

This chain joins TRBV19 and TRBJ2-3; 10 bases agree with TRBD2. V gave up 4 bases and J gave up 0 bases; unmatched junction bases: 1. CDR1 and CDR2 from the germline V gene are LNHDA and SQIVND (reference sequence). The CDR3 extends over 15 amino acids. The CDR3 DNA reads as TGTGCCAGTAGTACGACTAGCGGGAGCACAGATACGCAGTATTTT. Protein product: CASSTTSGSTDTQYF.

This clone was counted once. The chain links TRBV18 to TRBJ2-3, with 11 bases aligning to TRBD2. In germline, CDR1 is KGHSH, CDR2 LQKENI. J was trimmed by 8 bases and V by 4 bases; bases with no gene match: 8. The CDR3 is 15 residues long. CDR3 bases: TGTGCCAGCTCACTAGGGACTAGCGGTGAAGGTACGCAGTATTTT. Encoded protein: CASSLGTSGEGTQYF. The full variable domain, with the rest looked up from reference TRBV18 and TRBJ2-3, is NAGVMQNPRHLVRRRGQEARLRCSPMKGHSHVYWYRQLPEEGLKFMVYLQKENIIDESGMPKERFSAEFPKEGPSILRIQQVVRGDSAAYFCASSLGTSGEGTQYFGPGTRLTVL.

This chain connects TRBV9 to TRBJ2-7, with TRBD2 matching 9 bases. With 1 base clipped from V and 6 bases from J, the junction kept 8 bases outside the gene matches. CDR1 and CDR2 from the germline V gene are SGDLS and YYNGEE. The CDR3 sequence is 15 residues long. The CDR3 DNA reads TGTGCCAGCAGCGTAAGTCTTGGCGGGAGGGCCGAGCAGTACTTC. It yields the protein CASSVSLGGRAEQYF.

The V and J genes are TRBV5-1 and TRBJ2-2, with D possibly matching TRBD1 (5 bases). Germline V gene sequence: CDR1 SGHRS, CDR2 YFSETQ. Trimming removed 4 bases at V and 5 bases at J, with 9 bases between. The CDR3 runs 13 residues. The CDR3 DNA follows: TGCGCCAGCAGCGAAGGGGTGACCGGGGAGCTGTTTTTT. Protein: CASSEGVTGELFF.

This rearrangement joins TRBV29-1 to TRBJ2-5, with 15 bases that match TRBD2. The CDR3 has 22 residues. The ends lost 7 bases at V and 1 base at J; junction bases unmatched: 25. Germline CDR1 and CDR2: SQVTM and ANQGSEA. CDR3 coding DNA: TGCAGCGCTATCCCAAAACCCGGGACTAGCGGGAGGACGGACCGCACCCAAGAGACCCAGTACTTC. Protein product: CSAIPKPGTSGRTDRTQETQYF. Combining the CDR3 with reference TRBV29-1 and TRBJ2-5 gives the whole variable domain SAVISQKPSRDICQRGTSLTIQCQVDSQVTMMFWYRQQPGQSLTLIATANQGSEATYESGFVIDKFPISRPNLTFSTLTVSNMSPEDSSIYLCSAIPKPGTSGRTDRTQETQYFGPGTRLLVL.

This clone was observed a single time. The V and J genes are TRBV16 and TRBJ1-1; 7 bases match TRBD1. The CDR3 covers 15 residues. V shed 4 bases and J 0 bases; nucleotides not matched to a gene: 5. Germline V gene sequence: CDR1 KGHSY, CDR2 FQNENV. This CDR3 reads CASSRRGTMNTEAFF. DNA of the CDR3: TGTGCCAGCAGCCGCAGGGGGACCATGAACACTGAAGCTTTCTTT.

The chain couples TRBV30 to TRBJ2-5; TRBD2 matches 7 bases. After removal of 1 base from V and 3 bases from J, the junction contained 11 bases not matched to a gene. Germline CDR1 reads GTSNPN; CDR2 reads SVGIG (reference sequence). The CDR3 is 16 amino acids. The chain's CDR3 is CAWSGGGLGFEETQYF. The CDR3 nucleotides read TGTGCCTGGAGTGGGGGGGGTCTCGGCTTCGAAGAGACCCAGTACTTC.

V gene TRBV5-1 combines with J gene TRBJ1-1; 12 bases are shared with TRBD1. The V and J ends lost 5 bases and 4 bases, in that order; junction bases with no gene match: 6. Germline CDR1 SGHRS, CDR2 YFSETQ. The CDR3 totals 15 residues. CDR3 DNA: TGCGCCAGCAGAGGGACAGGGGGCGCGACCACTGAAGCTTTCTTT. Translating it yields CASRGTGGATTEAFF.

This clone was observed a few times. This chain links TRBV7-9 with TRBJ2-7, with TRBD1 identical over 10 bases. CDR3 length: 12 amino acids. The V gene's germline CDR1 is SEHNR and CDR2 FQNEAQ (reference sequence). Germline trimming cut 5 bases from V and 6 bases from J; bases unmatched to any gene: 1. CDR3 protein: CASSRTGGEQYF. The DNA of the CDR3 is TGTGCCAGCAGCAGGACAGGGGGCGAGCAGTACTTC.

The chain links TRBV14 to TRBJ2-7, with 9 bases that match TRBD2. J was trimmed by 2 bases and V by 1 base; bases with no gene match: 3. This CDR3 has 15 amino acids. Per the germline V gene, CDR1 is SGHDN and CDR2 is FVKESK. CDR3 DNA sequence: TGTGCCAGCAGCCAAGGCGCTAGCGGGACCTACGAGCAGTACTTC. It is translated as CASSQGASGTYEQYF.

The chain carries TRBV7-2 and TRBJ2-3, with 9 bases fitting TRBD2. This CDR3 has 15 amino acids. Germline CDR1 reads SGHTA; CDR2 reads FQGNSA. The J segment lost 0 bases and the V segment lost 7 bases, leaving 5 bases of the junction unmatched. CDR3 DNA: TGTGCCAGCATTCTAGCGGGACTAAGCACAGATACGCAGTATTTT. This sequence encodes CASILAGLSTDTQYF.

The chain has TRBV20-1 and TRBJ2-1, with D hard to call. There are 14 residues in the CDR3. Looked up from germline, CDR1 is DFQATT and CDR2 is SNEGSKA (reference sequence). Trimming took 3 bases from V and 0 from J, leaving 9 bases between them. CDR3 sequence (DNA): TGCAGTGCTAGTCACTGGAGCTCCTACAATGAGCAGTTCTTC. Its protein is CSASHWSSYNEQFF.

This chain joins TRBV10-1 and TRBJ2-5, with 7 bases fitting TRBD2. V lost 0 bases to trimming and J lost 3 bases; unmatched junction nucleotides: 7. The germline CDR1 and CDR2 sequences are WNHNN and SYGVQD (reference sequence). This CDR3 is 16 amino acids long. In DNA, the CDR3 is TGCGCCAGCAGTGAGTCTGTAGCGGGTTTAAAAGAGACCCAGTACTTC. It translates to CASSESVAGLKETQYF.